The table lists the clone carrying this T cell receptor beta chain with a count of one. Its antigen is unidentified. At study entry, adolescents had tuberculin skin tests and IGRA screening. This sample is drawn from a study of T cells in tuberculosis. As for the study in general: Sequenced TCRs come from CD1B-GMM tetramer-binding T cells. This South African cohort compared adolescents with or without latent tuberculosis against adults with active tuberculosis. Study observations and caveats: Smaller distances to GMM-specific TCRs suggested their expansion in active tuberculosis.

Assay: immunoSEQ multiplex PCR; the TCRdb copy retains only in-frame clones and omits some. The table has roughly 30,000 clones, roughly nine tenths seen once; the top ten hold 2.2%. Germline-derived CDR1 and CDR2 are MDHEN and SYDVKM. The germline V and J ends were trimmed by 6 bases and 8 bases, with 17 bases remaining between them. This CDR3 comprises 14 residues. The receptor comes from a donor aged 10-35 years with latent tuberculosis or without tuberculosis infection. The sample taken for sequencing was PBMCs. V is TRBV28 and J is TRBJ1-5; tentatively, D is TRBD1 (5 bases). The CDR3 DNA reads as TGTGCCAGCAGCCCTTCCGCGGGGCGGGAGCCCCAGCATTTT. Translated, it gives CASSPSAGREPQHF.